This entry concerns a single TCR beta chain. Germline assignment: CDR1 SGHRS and CDR2 YFSETQ. With 1 base removed from V and 2 bases from J, the gap between germline ends came to 9 bases. The CDR3 spans 15 residues. These data originate in a study of blood T cell repertoires in COVID-19. Original analysis: Scientists estimated how many nucleated cells there were by amplifying reference gene primers. Some clones are missing from TCRdb's copy, which holds only in-frame ones; the method was immunoSEQ multiplex PCR. That table is the source of V, J and clone size, and D and trimming were worked out from the DNA. The sample holds 260,000 or so clones, 86% seen once.

The sequenced sample consisted of PBMCs or T cells enriched from blood (not recorded which). This receptor was obtained from a man aged 18 to 35 who had recovered from COVID-19. The rearrangement uses TRBV5-1 and TRBJ2-2; D possibly corresponds to TRBD1 (6 bases). The CDR3 bases are TGCGCCAGCAGCTTGCGGGACAAAAACACCGGGGAGCTGTTTTTT. It yields the protein CASSLRDKNTGELFF.